This TCR beta chain was captured by sequencing in a study of CD8+CD57+ T cells in acquired aplastic anemia. About the study: When averaged, DNA from sorted CD4+ and CD8+ cells came to approximately 3.2 ug. Study results and caveats: Around 30 sequences, all CD8+ CDR3, were shared between patients and controls. Researchers reported that CD8+ Simpson's diversity was not significantly different in patients versus controls.

CDR1 LNHDA and CDR2 SQIVND come from the germline V gene (reference sequence). The CDR3 length equals 11 residues, ends included. TCR beta VDJ and CDR3 profiles were obtained from a genomic DNA template. TCRdb re-called the reads with MiXCR, one entry per CDR3 protein. The table shows about 130,000 distinct CDR3 sequences, with 41% occurring only once. As regards this clonotype: What it binds is not known. The CDR3 does not close with the conserved phenylalanine or tryptophan, likely indicating a read error. The DNA is omitted, as the CDR3 cannot be located on it reliably, and the CDR3 follows TCRdb's listing.

The chain carries TRBV19 and TRBJ1-1. This receptor was identified in a human donor in good health, serving as a control. Input material: sorted CD4+, CD8+, or CD8+CD57+ T cells (not recorded which) from PBMCs. The CDR3 region is CATQYRLEAFL.